This T cell receptor (beta chain) was obtained from a study of T cell responses to AZD1222 COVID-19 vaccine. General study results and limits: When two AZD1222 doses had been given, Spike-specific TCR breadth and depth rose. At 160-218 and 743-854, vaccine-associated CD4 TCRs were dominant, and they spanned spike. Reportedly, nearly half of unique spike TCRs recognized epitopes outside B.1.351/B.1.1.7 mutations.

Second doses that came at about 4 or about 12 weeks were put together. Comment on this clone: Its antigen remains unknown.

The junction had 9 bases not matched to a gene; V was cut back by 5 bases and J by 6 bases. The CDR3 extends over 16 amino acids. Germline CDR1 MDHEN, CDR2 SYDVKM. The assay was immunoSEQ multiplex PCR, and TCRdb's table has in-frame clones only and misses some. This sample carries roughly 150,000 clones, roughly 90% of them seen once, and the ten largest clones take 1% to 1.5%. The TCR originated in an adult who received the AZD1222 COVID-19 vaccine. The sample here was peripheral blood, taken 28 days after the second AZD1222 dose. The chain is built from TRBV28 and TRBJ1-6; 8 positions agree with TRBD1. CDR3 sequence reads: CASSPSGQGRNSPLHF. The CDR3 coding sequence is TGTGCCAGCAGTCCATCCGGACAGGGCCGTAATTCACCCCTCCACTTT. Combining the CDR3 with reference TRBV28 and TRBJ1-6 gives the whole variable domain DVKVTQSSRYLVKRTGEKVFLECVQDMDHENMFWYRQDPGLGLRLIYFSYDVKMKEKGDIPEGYSVSREKKERFSLILESASTNQTSMYLCASSPSGQGRNSPLHFGNGTRLTVT.